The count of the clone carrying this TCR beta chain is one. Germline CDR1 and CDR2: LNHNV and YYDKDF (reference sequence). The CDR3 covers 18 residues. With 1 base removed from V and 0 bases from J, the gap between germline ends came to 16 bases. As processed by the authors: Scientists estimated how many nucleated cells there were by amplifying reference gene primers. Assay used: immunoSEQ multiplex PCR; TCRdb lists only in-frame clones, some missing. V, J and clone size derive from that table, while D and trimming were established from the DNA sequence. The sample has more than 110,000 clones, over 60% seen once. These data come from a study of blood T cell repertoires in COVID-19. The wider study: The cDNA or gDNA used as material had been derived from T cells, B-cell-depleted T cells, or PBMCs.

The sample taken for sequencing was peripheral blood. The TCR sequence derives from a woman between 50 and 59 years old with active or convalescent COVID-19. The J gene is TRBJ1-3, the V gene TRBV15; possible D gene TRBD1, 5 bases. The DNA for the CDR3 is TGTGCCACCAGCAGAGGCGGAACAGGAGCAGGCTCTGGAAACACCATATATTTT. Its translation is CATSRGGTGAGSGNTIYF.